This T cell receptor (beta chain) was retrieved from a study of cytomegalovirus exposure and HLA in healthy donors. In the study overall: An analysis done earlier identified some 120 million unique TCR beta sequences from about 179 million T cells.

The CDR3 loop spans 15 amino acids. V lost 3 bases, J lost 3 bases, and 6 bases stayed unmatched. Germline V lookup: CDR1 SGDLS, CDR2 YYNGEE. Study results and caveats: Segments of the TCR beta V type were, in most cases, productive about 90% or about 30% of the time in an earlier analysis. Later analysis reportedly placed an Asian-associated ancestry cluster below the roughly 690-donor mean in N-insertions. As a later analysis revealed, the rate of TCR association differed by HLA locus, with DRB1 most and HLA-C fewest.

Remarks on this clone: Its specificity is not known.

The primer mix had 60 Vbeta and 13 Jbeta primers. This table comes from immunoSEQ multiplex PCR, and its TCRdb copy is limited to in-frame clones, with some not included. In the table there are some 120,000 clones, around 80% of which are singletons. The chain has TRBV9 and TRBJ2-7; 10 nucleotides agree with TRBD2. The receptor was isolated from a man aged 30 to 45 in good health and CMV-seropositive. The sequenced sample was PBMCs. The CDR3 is CASSAGTSAVYEQYF. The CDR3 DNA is TGTGCCAGCAGCGCGGGGACTAGCGCAGTCTACGAGCAGTACTTC.